One sample yielded the 2 T cell receptor beta chains listed below, sequenced in a study of PD-1 blockade in classical Hodgkin lymphoma. The time point is: cycle 4 day 1 (C4D1), after more than five weeks of nivolumab. All patients experienced relapse after autologous stem cell transplantation, and brentuximab vedotin exposure was variable. Method: immunoSEQ multiplex PCR; TCRdb's copy keeps in-frame clones and lacks some. The data contain approximately 89,000 clones, 75% to 85% of them singletons. Sequenced material: peripheral blood mononuclear cells (PBMCs), taken before the fourth cycle of nivolumab. These receptors were obtained from a human donor with classical Hodgkin lymphoma.

The rearrangement joins TRBV28 to TRBJ1-5, with D possibly being TRBD1 (5 bases). This CDR3 has 14 residues. The V end lost 7 bases, the J end lost 3 bases, and 13 bases lay between the germline ends. Germline V gene sequence: CDR1 MDHEN, CDR2 SYDVKM. The CDR3 here is CASTPGSYNQPQHF. Here the CDR3 DNA reads TGTGCCAGCACCCCAGGGAGTTACAATCAGCCCCAGCATTTT.

The J gene is TRBJ1-4, the V gene TRBV6-1; D uncertain. CDR3 length: 15 residues. Germline values: CDR1 MNHNS, CDR2 SASEGT. With 1 base removed from V and 5 bases from J, the gap between germline ends came to 11 bases. The CDR3 here is CASSEGKQVNEKLFF. For the CDR3, the DNA is TGTGCCAGCAGTGAAGGGAAGCAGGTGAATGAAAAACTGTTTTTT.